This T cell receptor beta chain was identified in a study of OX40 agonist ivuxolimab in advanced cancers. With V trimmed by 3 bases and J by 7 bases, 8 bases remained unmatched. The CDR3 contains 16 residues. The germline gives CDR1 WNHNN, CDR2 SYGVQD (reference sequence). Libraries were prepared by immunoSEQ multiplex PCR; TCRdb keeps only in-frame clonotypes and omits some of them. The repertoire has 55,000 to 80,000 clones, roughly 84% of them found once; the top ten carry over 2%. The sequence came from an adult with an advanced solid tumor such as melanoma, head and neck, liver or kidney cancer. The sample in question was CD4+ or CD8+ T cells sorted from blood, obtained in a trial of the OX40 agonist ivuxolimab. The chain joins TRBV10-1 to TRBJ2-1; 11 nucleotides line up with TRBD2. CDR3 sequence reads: CASSENLAGGMNEQFF. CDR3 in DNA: TGCGCCAGCAGTGAAAATCTAGCGGGGGGAATGAATGAGCAGTTCTTC.